The rows below give T cell receptor beta chains drawn from one sample of a study of molecular identifiers for immune sequencing clone quantification. TCRdb called the PCR reads again in MiXCR, with one record for every CDR3 protein. The sample lists roughly 86,000 distinct CDR3 sequences; around 20% were seen once. The sample comprised naive CD8+ T cells from blood, with Jurkat cell RNA spiked in. These receptors were obtained from a human donor in good health. Some libraries in this study had Jurkat cell RNA spiked in. CDR3s include the opening cysteine and the closing phenylalanine or tryptophan. A D gene is named only where the DNA matches it firmly. Where a row states a size, it is once, few, many or the class of an expanded clone; other rows omit it.

TRBD1 | few | TRBJ2-7 | TRBV20-1 | CSASGQGVMDEQYF | TGCAGTGCTAGCGGACAGGGAGTTATGGACGAGCAGTACTTC
- | once | TRBJ2-7 | TRBV4-3 | CASSQDRKGAYEQYF | TGCGCCAGCAGCCAAGATCGTAAAGGAGCCTACGAGCAGTACTTC
TRBD2 | many | TRBJ2-3 | TRBV4-3 | CASSQSTSGGTDTQYF | TGCGCCAGCAGCCAATCCACTAGCGGGGGCACAGATACGCAGTATTTT
- | - | TRBJ1-5 | TRBV27 | CASSPLGSNQPQHF | TGTGCCAGCAGTCCTCTAGGTAGCAATCAGCCCCAGCATTTT
- | many | TRBJ2-5 | TRBV9 | CASSPEGREETQYF | TGTGCCAGCAGCCCAGAAGGCAGGGAAGAGACCCAGTACTTC
TRBD2 | many | TRBJ2-1 | TRBV29-1 | CSVVAGETYNEQFF | TGCAGCGTTGTAGCGGGGGAGACCTACAATGAGCAGTTCTTC
TRBD2 | many | TRBJ2-7 | TRBV6-2/TRBV6-3 | CASRLTSGKYSNSYEQYF | TGTGCCAGCAGGCTCACTAGCGGCAAGTACTCAAACTCCTACGAGCAGTACTTC
TRBD1 | many | TRBJ2-7 | TRBV5-4 | CASSLGSGGQYF | TGTGCCAGCAGCTTGGGATCAGGGGGGCAGTACTTC
TRBD1 | many | TRBJ1-5 | TRBV6-2/TRBV6-3 | CASRGDRGSNQPQHF | TGTGCCAGCAGGGGGGACAGGGGTAGCAATCAGCCCCAGCATTTT
TRBD2 | few | TRBJ2-7 | TRBV25-1 | CASSFGDYERYF | TGCGCCAGCAGTTTCGGGGACTACGAGCGGTACTTC
- | many | TRBJ2-3 | TRBV5-1 | CASSLYGSPNTDTQYF | TGCGCCAGCAGCTTGTATGGGAGTCCGAACACAGATACGCAGTATTTT
TRBD2 | many | TRBJ2-1 | TRBV28 | CASTTSGAGNEQFF | TGTGCCAGCACCACTAGCGGAGCGGGCAATGAGCAGTTCTTC
TRBD1 | many | TRBJ2-6 | TRBV28 | CASSLLVGQGIPGANVLTF | TGTGCCAGCAGTTTGTTGGTGGGACAGGGTATACCTGGGGCCAACGTCCTGACTTTC
TRBD2 | many | TRBJ2-3 | TRBV2 | CASSGWTSGRVGTDTQYF | TGTGCCAGCAGTGGCTGGACTAGCGGGAGGGTCGGCACAGATACGCAGTATTTT
TRBD2 | many | TRBJ2-3 | TRBV9 | CASSVVSGGGPDTQYF | TGTGCCAGCAGCGTAGTCTCTGGCGGGGGGCCAGATACGCAGTATTTT
- | - | TRBJ2-3 | TRBV7-9 | CASGLVPDTQYF | TGCGCCAGCGGCTTAGTCCCAGATACGCAGTATTTT
- | - | TRBJ1-6 | TRBV28 | CASSLERGHNSPLHF | TGTGCCAGCAGTTTGGAACGGGGGCATAATTCACCCCTCCACTTT
- | many | TRBJ2-7 | TRBV4-3 | CASSQDRAGGEQYF | TGCGCCAGCAGCCAAGATCGGGCCGGGGGCGAGCAGTACTTC
- | many | TRBJ1-2 | TRBV7-9 | CASSSGGPYSYGYTF | TGTGCCAGCAGTTCCGGGGGCCCCTACTCCTATGGCTACACCTTC
- | - | TRBJ1-1 | TRBV29-1 | CSALQVEAFF | TGCAGCGCCCTACAAGTTGAAGCTTTCTTT
TRBD1 | many | TRBJ2-3 | TRBV9 | CASSEGADSTDTQYF | TGTGCCAGCAGCGAGGGGGCGGATAGCACAGATACGCAGTATTTT
- | many | TRBJ1-4 | TRBV24-1 | CATQPESGATNEKLFF | TGTGCCACCCAACCAGAGTCGGGAGCAACTAATGAAAAACTGTTTTTT
- | many | TRBJ1-4 | TRBV7-9 | CASSLLGTEKLFF | TGTGCCAGCAGCTTATTGGGAACTGAAAAACTGTTTTTT
TRBD2 | many | TRBJ2-5 | TRBV7-2 | CASSTRLAEIQETQYF | TGTGCCAGCAGCACAAGACTAGCGGAGATCCAAGAGACCCAGTACTTC
TRBD2 | many | TRBJ2-5 | TRBV13 | CASSSGLAGWETQYF | TGTGCCAGCAGCTCGGGTCTAGCGGGATGGGAGACCCAGTACTTC
- | many | TRBJ1-1 | TRBV7-8 | CASSLVRGQNTEAFF | TGTGCCAGCAGCTTAGTTAGGGGTCAGAACACTGAAGCTTTCTTT
- | many | TRBJ1-2 | TRBV3-2 | CASSQEWGFYGYTF | TGTGCCAGCAGCCAAGAATGGGGATTCTATGGCTACACCTTC
- | many | TRBJ1-1 | TRBV5-4 | CATDGGRMNTEAFF | TGTGCCACGGACGGAGGAAGAATGAACACTGAAGCTTTCTTT
- | many | TRBJ2-2 | TRBV5-1 | CASSLRGNTGELFF | TGCGCCAGCAGCTTGAGAGGGAACACCGGGGAGCTGTTTTTT
- | once | TRBJ2-7 | TRBV12-3/TRBV12-4 | CASTLARAYEQYF | TGTGCCAGCACGCTAGCGAGAGCCTACGAGCAGTACTTC
TRBD2 | many | TRBJ2-3 | TRBV12-3/TRBV12-4 | CASGTGTSEDTQYF | TGTGCCAGCGGAACCGGGACTAGCGAGGATACGCAGTATTTT